This passage covers 29 T cell receptor beta chains from one sample sequenced in a study of cytotoxic CD8 clonotypes in ibrutinib-treated CLL. Clones were sequenced by immunoSEQ multiplex PCR, and TCRdb holds only the in-frame ones, with some missing. The sample contains about 330,000 clones, about 61% of which appear only once. The sequenced sample was PBMCs, obtained after 36 months of ibrutinib treatment. The receptors derive from a human donor with chronic lymphocytic leukemia.

This clone was detected only a few times. The chain uses TRBV7-2 and TRBJ2-4, with D uncertain. Germline lookup yields CDR1 SGHTA and CDR2 FQGNSA. The CDR3 runs to 14 residues. The V and J ends lost 5 bases and 5 bases respectively, with 13 bases between them. CDR3 bases: TGTGCCAGCAGCGAAAGTGTATCCCAAAACATTCAGTACTTC. Its protein is CASSESVSQNIQYF.

This chain connects TRBV7-9 to TRBJ1-6; TRBD1 might be the D (5 bases). V was shortened by 1 base and J by 3 bases, with 19 bases between the two germline ends. Germline CDR1 and CDR2: SEHNR and FQNEAQ (reference sequence). The CDR3 totals 19 residues. The CDR3 bases are TGTGCCAGCAGCTTAGTCCGGTTGGAGGGGCACTTCTATAATTCACCCCTCCACTTT. This codes for CASSLVRLEGHFYNSPLHF. Full variable domain (missing parts from reference TRBV7-9 and TRBJ1-6): DTGVSQNPRHKITKRGQNVTFRCDPISEHNRLYWYRQTLGQGPEFLTYFQNEAQLEKSRLLSDRFSAERPKGSFSTLEIQRTEQGDSAMYLCASSLVRLEGHFYNSPLHFGNGTRLTVT.

CDR3 DNA: TGTGCCAGCAGCTCCCGAACTGGTTTGGCGATGGGCACGCAGTATTTT. This encodes CASSSRTGLAMGTQYF. The rearrangement uses TRBV13 and TRBJ2-3; D call uncertain. CDR1 and CDR2 from the germline V gene are PRHDT and FYEKMQ (reference sequence). V lost 4 bases and J lost 9, with 23 bases in between. CDR3 length: 16 amino acids.

This chain joins TRBV27 and TRBJ2-6; D is possibly TRBD1 (6 bases). Germline V CDR1 and CDR2: MNHEY, SMNVEV (reference sequence). The CDR3 contains 20 residues. The V and J ends lost 2 bases and 0 bases respectively, with 20 bases between them. The CDR3 region is CASSLIPPKGVGSGANVLTF. The CDR3, as DNA: TGTGCCAGCAGTTTAATCCCTCCAAAGGGGGTCGGCTCTGGGGCCAACGTCCTGACTTTC. Variable domain in full (rest from reference TRBV27 and TRBJ2-6): EAQVTQNPRYLITVTGKKLTVTCSQNMNHEYMSWYRQDPGLGLRQIYYSMNVEVTDKGDVPEGYKVSRKEKRNFPLILESPSPNQTSLYFCASSLIPPKGVGSGANVLTFGAGSRLTVL.

The chain links TRBV7-2 to TRBJ1-1; D gene unclear. The germline V gene encodes CDR1 SGHTA and CDR2 FQGNSA. The CDR3 covers 13 residues. V was cut by 8 bases and J by 1 base, with 11 bases left in between. In nucleotides, the CDR3 is TGTGCCAGCGGATTACAGAGGAACACTGAAGCTTTCTTT. Amino acids: CASGLQRNTEAFF.

This clone was seen once. The chain couples TRBV4-1 to TRBJ1-1; D call uncertain. The CDR3 contains 11 residues. V lost 8 bases to trimming and J lost 1 base, with 5 bases between them. Germline V gene lookup returns CDR1 MGHRA and CDR2 YSYEKL. The CDR3 loop is CASGKNTEAFF. The CDR3 nucleotides are TGCGCCAGCGGGAAGAACACTGAAGCTTTCTTT.

The V and J genes are TRBV28 and TRBJ2-3; tentative D call: TRBD1 (6 bases). Between the trimmed V and J ends, which lost 5 bases and 2 bases, there was a span of 14 bases. The CDR3 totals 15 residues. Germline V gene data show CDR1 as MDHEN and CDR2 as SYDVKM. CDR3 coding DNA: TGTGCCAGCAGTCCGCCAGGGGTTACCACAGATACGCAGTATTTT. Residues: CASSPPGVTTDTQYF.

The CDR3 coding sequence is TGCGCCAGCAGTCTCAGGGGGCGGAGGAATCAGCCCCAGCATTTT. As protein: CASSLRGRRNQPQHF. The chain carries TRBV23-1 and TRBJ1-5; 8 bases agree with TRBD1. TRBV23-1 falls under the ORF class, with uncertain function. Trimming removed 4 bases from V and 4 bases from J; junction bases left unmatched: 6. There are 15 residues in the CDR3.

The V call is TRBV2, the J call TRBJ2-3; 14 bases are a match to TRBD2. Germline values: CDR1 SNHLY, CDR2 FYNNEI. The CDR3 covers 16 residues. With 8 bases clipped from V and 9 bases from J, the junction kept 13 bases outside the gene matches. CDR3 in amino acids: CASARTSGGSRDTQYF. DNA for the CDR3: TGTGCCAGCGCACGGACTAGCGGGGGGTCGAGGGACACGCAGTATTTT.

The V gene is TRBV2, the J gene TRBJ1-5; 7 bases fit TRBD1. Trimming took 8 bases from V and 4 from J; bases not matched to a gene: 5. The V gene's germline CDR1 is SNHLY and CDR2 FYNNEI. The CDR3 has 13 amino acids. The chain's CDR3 is CASQDRRNQPQHF. As DNA, the CDR3 is TGTGCCAGCCAGGACAGGCGGAATCAGCCCCAGCATTTT.

The gene calls are TRBV4-1 and TRBJ1-5; the D gene is possibly TRBD1 (5 bases). The germline V gene has CDR1 MGHRA and CDR2 YSYEKL. With 1 base removed from V and 5 bases from J, the gap between germline ends came to 9 bases. The CDR3 sequence is 14 residues long. The CDR3 DNA sequence: TGCGCCAGCAGCCAAGGCAGGGTAGATCAGCCCCAGCATTTT. As protein: CASSQGRVDQPQHF.

The J gene is TRBJ2-1, the V gene TRBV4-1; D is undetermined. V lost 1 base and J lost 7, with 11 bases in between. There are 14 residues in the CDR3. CDR1 MGHRA and CDR2 YSYEKL come from the germline V gene. The CDR3 sequence: CASSQGGIRNEQFF. CDR3 coding DNA: TGCGCCAGCAGCCAAGGGGGAATCCGTAATGAGCAGTTCTTC.

V usage is TRBV27 and J usage is TRBJ2-7; D gene unclear. The CDR3 length is 14 residues. Germline V gene sequence: CDR1 MNHEY, CDR2 SMNVEV (reference sequence). The V end was cut by 7 bases, the J end by 4 bases, with 17 bases between. CDR3 amino acids: CASTIRWGRYEQYF. The CDR3 DNA reads TGTGCCAGCACTATTCGTTGGGGTCGGTACGAGCAGTACTTC.

The gene calls are TRBV15 and TRBJ2-7; 8 nucleotides agree with TRBD1. The trim removed 5 bases at V and 6 bases at J, leaving 9 bases unmatched. This CDR3 is built from 14 residues. Germline V gene data show CDR1 as LNHNV and CDR2 as YYDKDF (reference sequence). The CDR3 bases are TGTGCCACCAGCCTCGGGACAGGCGACGCCGAGCAGTACTTC. This gives the protein CATSLGTGDAEQYF.

This clone was counted between two and nine times. The chain joins TRBV4-2 to TRBJ2-3, with D possibly TRBD1 on 6 matching bases. The germline gives CDR1 LGHNA, CDR2 YNFKEQ. The CDR3 spans 18 residues. V was clipped by 1 base and J by 4 bases, with 21 bases between them. The CDR3 region is CASSQGAGSWGTPDTQYF. Written as DNA, the CDR3 is TGTGCCAGCAGCCAAGGCGCCGGGTCCTGGGGGACACCAGATACGCAGTATTTT.

This chain uses TRBV21-1 with TRBJ2-5. TRBV21-1 is recorded as a pseudogene. CDR3 size: 14 residues. CDR3 bases: TGTGCCAGCAGCAAGGGACCAAGAAAAGAGACCCAGTACTTC. This translates into CASSKGPRKETQYF.

In its sample, this clone was seen once. This chain joins TRBV5-8 and TRBJ2-1; 10 bases align to TRBD2. Germline V CDR1 and CDR2: SGHTS, YDEGEE. The CDR3 length is 16 residues. V shed 4 bases and J 5 bases; nucleotides not matched to a gene: 9. The CDR3 coding sequence is TGTGCCAGCAGCATCGATTTCCTAGCGGGAGACAATGAGCAGTTCTTC. Its protein product is CASSIDFLAGDNEQFF.

This clone occurred a few times. V is TRBV15 and J is TRBJ1-2; D not resolved. The germline gives CDR1 LNHNV, CDR2 YYDKDF (reference sequence). This CDR3 spans 13 amino acids. V gave up 9 bases and J gave up 0 bases, with 11 bases separating them. In nucleotides, the CDR3 is TGTGCCACTGCGGCGGAATCTAACTATGGCTACACCTTC. It is translated as CATAAESNYGYTF.

A few counts support this clone. The rearrangement joins TRBV6-5 to TRBJ1-1; maybe TRBD1 (5 bases). The germline V gene has CDR1 MNHEY and CDR2 SVGAGI. The ends were cut back, 0 bases at V and 6 bases at J, with 14 bases in the middle. The CDR3 has 15 residues. The CDR3 loop is CASSYSIVGVAEAFF. The CDR3 DNA is TGTGCCAGCAGTTACTCGATTGTAGGGGTCGCTGAAGCTTTCTTT.

The chain employs TRBV5-1 and TRBJ2-3, with D unclear. The CDR3 is 15 amino acids. Trimming left V 0 bases short and J 5 bases short, with 13 bases between. Germline CDR1 and CDR2: SGHRS and YFSETQ. The CDR3 sequence is CASSLEPVGVDTQYF. The CDR3 region has the DNA TGCGCCAGCAGCTTGGAACCGGTTGGAGTAGATACGCAGTATTTT.

There are a few counts of this clone. The chain has TRBV27 and TRBJ2-5; no reliable D call. CDR1 is MNHEY, CDR2 SMNVEV, per germline (reference sequence). The CDR3 length is 13 residues. V lost 5 bases, J lost 7 bases, and 14 bases lay in between. CDR3 bases: TGTGCCAGCAGTGCAAAGTCCTCCGGGACCCAGTACTTC. Translated: CASSAKSSGTQYF.

The chain has TRBV11-1 and TRBJ2-3, with D unresolved. V was pared by 3 bases and J by 0 bases, with 10 bases between. The length of the CDR3 is 15 residues. Germline V gene sequence: CDR1 SGHAT, CDR2 FQDESV (reference sequence). The CDR3 DNA reads as TGTGCCAGCAGCTTTGTCGACAAAAGCACAGATACGCAGTATTTT. Its translation: CASSFVDKSTDTQYF.

The rearrangement links TRBV5-1 to TRBJ2-7, with D perhaps TRBD2 (6 bases). CDR3 length equals 16 residues. The V and J ends lost 4 bases and 3 bases respectively, with 20 bases between them. CDR1 is SGHRS, CDR2 YFSETQ, per germline. CDR3 amino acids: CASSGGAGDLLYEQYF. CDR3 DNA: TGCGCCAGCAGCGGGGGAGCCGGGGACTTACTCTACGAGCAGTACTTC. Full variable domain (rest looked up from reference TRBV5-1 and TRBJ2-7): KAGVTQTPRYLIKTRGQQVTLSCSPISGHRSVSWYQQTPGQGLQFLFEYFSETQRNKGNFPGRFSGRQFSNSRSEMNVSTLELGDSALYLCASSGGAGDLLYEQYFGPGTRLTVT.

The chain employs TRBV15 and TRBJ2-5, with unresolved D. Trimming pared 0 bases from V and 2 bases from J, leaving 10 bases between. This CDR3 contains 15 residues. The germline V gene encodes CDR1 LNHNV and CDR2 YYDKDF (reference sequence). CDR3 coding DNA: TGTGCCACCAGCAGAGATATGGGTTCTCAAGAGACCCAGTACTTC. It specifies CATSRDMGSQETQYF.

The V and J genes are TRBV11-2 and TRBJ2-7; D may be TRBD2 (5 bases). The CDR3 spans 16 residues. V dropped 0 bases and J dropped 4 bases, with 16 bases sitting between them. Germline V gene data show CDR1 as SGHAT and CDR2 as FQNNGV. The CDR3 DNA follows: TGTGCCAGCAGCTTAGATGTACAGCTGAGGGTATACGAGCAGTACTTC. Its protein product is CASSLDVQLRVYEQYF.

This sequence joins TRBV2 and TRBJ2-2, with 10 bases that match TRBD2. Germline V CDR1 and CDR2: SNHLY, FYNNEI. The CDR3 loop spans 11 amino acids. V gave up 7 bases and J gave up 16 bases; unmatched junction bases: 6. The CDR3, as DNA: TGTGCCAGCACCCTTAGCGGGAGGAGGTTTTTT. It codes for CASTLSGRRFF.

This clone occurred a few times. The rearrangement uses TRBV7-9 and TRBJ1-1; D uncertain. V shed 5 bases and J shed 0 bases, with 13 bases lying between them. Germline CDR1 reads SEHNR; CDR2 reads FQNEAQ (reference sequence). The CDR3 extends over 15 amino acids. The chain's CDR3 is CASSPVRAMNTEAFF. The CDR3 region has the DNA TGTGCCAGCAGCCCGGTGAGGGCCATGAACACTGAAGCTTTCTTT.

The chain combines TRBV7-9 with TRBJ2-5; 9 bases are shared with TRBD2. V lost 3 bases to trimming and J lost 5 bases; unmatched junction nucleotides: 10. CDR1 and CDR2 from the germline V gene are SEHNR and FQNEAQ (reference sequence). This CDR3 has 16 residues. The CDR3 reads CASSFLAGTRKETQYF. In DNA form, the CDR3 reads TGTGCCAGCAGCTTTCTAGCGGGGACGCGGAAGGAGACCCAGTACTTC.

This rearrangement joins TRBV4-1 to TRBJ2-2; no clear D gene. The CDR3 runs to 17 residues. From germline, CDR1 is MGHRA and CDR2 YSYEKL. V was trimmed by 0 bases and J by 5 bases, leaving 16 bases between them. The CDR3 DNA reads as TGCGCCAGCAGCCAAGAAAGACGATACATGGGGACCGGGGAGCTGTTTTTT. Protein product: CASSQERRYMGTGELFF.